This is a list of T cell receptor beta chains from one sample in a study of monozygotic twins with inflammatory bowel disease. TCRdb reprocessed the 5' RACE reads, with one entry per CDR3 protein and no DNA. Listed are approximately 420,000 distinct CDR3 sequences; about 2.3% falls within the top ten. Material for sequencing was blood. These receptors all come from a human donor with ulcerative colitis or Crohn's disease, or a healthy co-twin of an affected twin (not recorded which). Both conserved end residues are part of each CDR3.

>TRBV9|TRBJ2-3
CASSVEASLFANTQYF
>TRBV30|TRBJ1-6
CAWKWADNSPLHF
>TRBV5-1|TRBJ2-1
CASSLGTSSDEQFF
>TRBV20-1|TRBJ1-5
CSASRDSVSNQPQHF
>TRBV2|TRBJ2-7
CASSEEGGAYEQYF
>TRBV2|TRBJ1-6
CASSARESSYNSPLHF
>TRBV3-1|TRBJ2-2
CASSQNPNTGELFF
>TRBV27|TRBJ2-3
CASSRPGLAGRESTQYF
>TRBV5-1|TRBJ2-3
CASSLTLDTQYF
>TRBV20-1|TRBJ1-5
CSARLPTDQPQHF
>TRBV4-3|TRBJ2-1
CASSQDGASGSDEQFF
>TRBV20-1|TRBJ2-3
CSAQTGISTDTQYF
>TRBV9|TRBJ2-1
CASSVVPSGSYNEQFF
>TRBV5-5|TRBJ2-1
CTSREGSYNEQFF
>TRBV19|TRBJ1-1
CASLQGSFPTEAFF
>TRBV3-1|TRBJ1-4
CASSPRTFEKLFF
>TRBV19|TRBJ2-6
CASTPRYSGANVLTF
>TRBV7-2|TRBJ2-1
CASSSQGGLSVGGEQFF
>TRBV6-2/TRBV6-3|TRBJ2-1
CASSLQTSGVSAYNEQFF
>TRBV15|TRBJ1-2
CATSTGGVDGYTF
>TRBV10-1|TRBJ2-3
CASRSGGPGDTQYF
>TRBV5-1|TRBJ1-2
CASSLERANYGYTF
>TRBV5-1|TRBJ2-5
CASSFGETQETQYF
>TRBV11-2|TRBJ1-3
CASSLDWGQAFSGNTIYF
>TRBV6-6|TRBJ2-7
CASSYSLGAGGQYF
>TRBV4-3|TRBJ2-3
CASSQAGGGTDTQYF
>TRBV12-3/TRBV12-4|TRBJ2-3
CASTESGTDTQYF
>TRBV5-5|TRBJ1-1
CASSSPTGKTEAFF
>TRBV5-1|TRBJ1-2
CASSAGTGLMISYGYTF
>TRBV7-2|TRBJ1-2
CASSPSSSGHNVGYTF
>TRBV7-2|TRBJ2-7
CASSLNPPRVSYEQYF
>TRBV10-3|TRBJ2-3
CAIRREGRTDTQYF
>TRBV7-3|TRBJ2-1
CASSLFSSPNEQFF
>TRBV21-1|TRBJ1-4
CASSKRGQGKEKLFF
>TRBV6-6|TRBJ1-3
CASSTLENTIYF
>TRBV5-1|TRBJ2-7
CASSLEGDSYEQYF
>TRBV6-5|TRBJ2-7
CASARAGPYEQYF
>TRBV5-1|TRBJ2-6
CASSSGQWGSGANVLTF
>TRBV2|TRBJ2-3
CARKSSPERATDTQYF